The present entry profiles one TCR beta chain with its context. What antigen it recognizes has not been identified. No base quality values were provided; no much bigger clone lies one nucleotide off. The data derive from a study of blood T cell repertoires in COVID-19 (dated by TCRdb to between 2020 and 2021). Background for the entire study: Collaborator samples came from the United States, Italy and Spain and covered acute and convalescent phases of COVID-19. The material from the prospective study consisted of cDNA or gDNA derived from T cells, B-cell-depleted T cells, or PBMCs. Deeply sampled blood TCRbeta repertoires from subjects exposed to, actively infected with, or recovered from COVID-19 were included in the dataset. A freely available public database, intended as a resource for researchers studying the immune response to SARS-CoV-2, is where the repertoires were released. The samples were drawn from the first 160 participants of the ongoing ImmuneRACE study and from under 1,500 subjects provided by 6 global collaborators. Nearly every sample came with metadata listing a de-identified subject ID, COVID-19 status, age in years and sex. Where HLA class I and class II types were available, the types were taken from metadata supplied by the sample provider, not from assay-based typing.

The collaborating institutions used their own protocols to collect whole blood in K2EDTA tubes. For TCRbeta analysis, collaborator samples were shipped as frozen whole blood, as isolated PBMCs, or as DNA extracted from either sample type. The CDR3 measures 12 amino acids from cysteine to phenylalanine. Of all the DNA, just the CDR3 is kept, 36 bases in frame from base 1. Between the V and J ends, shortened by 4 bases and 3 bases respectively, the junction contains 6 bases. The germline V gene sets CDR1 to KGHDR and CDR2 to SFDVKD. Paper-wide results and their limitations: The quantity of clinical and demographic metadata differed by source and by participant and was supplied without curation.

TCRbeta CDR3 regions were amplified from genomic DNA using the immunoSEQ Assay, a bias-controlled multiplex PCR. As for the authors' bioinformatics: The number of nucleated cells in each sample was estimated from the amplification of reference gene primers within the assay. To quantify the absolute abundance of each unique TCRbeta CDR3 rearrangement, sequence reads were collapsed and filtered. Productive Simpson clonality was computed per sample as the square root of Simpson's diversity index over productive rearrangements. Here the immuneACCESS table is served through TCRdb, limited to in-frame sequences with V and J called. Missing clones are a known gap in these copies; in checked studies unresolved V genes cover under half, and the rest lacks a known reason. From that table come the V and J calls and clone size; the DNA was used to work out D and trimming. For this sample there are approximately 150,000 clones; more than 75% appear just once. Of the sample, about 4% is held by the ten largest clones.

Material: peripheral blood. This sequence was found in a man in his 60s with acute or convalescent COVID-19. The rearranged segments are TRBV24-1 and TRBJ2-7; matching of 5 bases hints at TRBD2 as the D gene. The sequenced DNA: TGTGCCACCAGTGACGAGGGCTACGAGCAGTACTTC. Its amino acids are CATSDEGYEQYF.